A selection of T cell receptor beta chains follows, all from one sample in a study of blood T cell repertoires in COVID-19. Sequencing used immunoSEQ multiplex PCR; TCRdb keeps in-frame clones, though not all of them. The data show tens of thousands of clones, around 90% seen once. Sequencing was done on a sample of peripheral blood. These receptors were taken from a woman aged 80 or older with COVID-19, enrolled during active disease. CDR3s include the opening cysteine and the closing phenylalanine or tryptophan. A D gene is named only where the DNA matches it firmly. Where a row states a size, it is once, few, many or the class of an expanded clone; other rows omit it.

V gene	clone size	D gene	J gene	CDR3 DNA	CDR3 protein
TRBV2	-	-	TRBJ1-1	TGTGCCAGCACCGATGGGGGGGCGAACACTGAAGCTTTCTTT	CASTDGGANTEAFF
TRBV7-2	-	-	TRBJ1-2	TGTGCCAGCAGCTTAGGTGGACGCTCCGGAGGGGGCTACACCTTC	CASSLGGRSGGGYTF
TRBV18	-	TRBD1	TRBJ1-2	TGTGCCAGCTCCCCAGAGACAGGGGCCCGTCACCTGAACTTC	CASSPETGARHLNF
TRBV28	-	-	TRBJ1-3	TGTGCCAGCAGTTCCCAGGGGAGCTCTGGAAACACCATATATTTT	CASSSQGSSGNTIYF
TRBV5-1	-	-	TRBJ2-3	TGCGCCAGCAGCTTGGCGGCGGTTGTCACAGATACGCAGTATTTT	CASSLAAVVTDTQYF
TRBV6-6	once	TRBD1	TRBJ2-5	TGTGCCAGCAGTTCGGGGGACAGGGGGCCCCAAGAGACCCAGTACTTC	CASSSGDRGPQETQYF
TRBV5-6	-	TRBD1	TRBJ1-2	TGTGCCAGCAGCCCCAGGACAGGGGGTTATCTCTATGGCTACACCTTC	CASSPRTGGYLYGYTF
TRBV29-1	-	TRBD1	TRBJ2-7	TGCAGCGTTGAAGGTCGGGGGACAGGGGGGACCTACGAGCAGTACTTC	CSVEGRGTGGTYEQYF
TRBV20-1	-	TRBD1	TRBJ2-6	TGCAGTGCTAGTATACAGGGGATCTCTGGGGCCAACGTCCTGACTTTC	CSASIQGISGANVLTF
TRBV2	-	TRBD1	TRBJ1-1	TGTGCCAGCACAGGGACAGTGAACACTGAAGCTTTCTTT	CASTGTVNTEAFF
TRBV9	-	-	TRBJ1-3	TGTGCCAGCAGCGTAGCTTTCCAGGGGAACGGAAACACCATATATTTT	CASSVAFQGNGNTIYF
TRBV12-5	-	TRBD1	TRBJ2-1	TGTGCTAGTGTTGTGCCGGGACAGGGGGGAGGTGAGCAGTTCTTC	CASVVPGQGGGEQFF
TRBV6-4	-	TRBD2	TRBJ2-1	TGTGCCAGCAGTGAAGAACTAGCGGACTACAATGAGCAGTTCTTC	CASSEELADYNEQFF
TRBV3-1/TRBV3-2	-	TRBD2	TRBJ2-1	TGTGCCAGCAGCCAGAAGTCGGCGGGGGATGAGCAGTTCTTC	CASSQKSAGDEQFF
TRBV19	once	-	TRBJ2-2	TGTGCCAGTAGTATCGCGGGGCCCCGGGCTAGCGTGGGGGAGCTGTTTTTT	CASSIAGPRASVGELFF
TRBV5-1	-	-	TRBJ2-3	TGCGCCAGCAGCTCGGGGATGGACTATCGCACAGATACGCAGTATTTT	CASSSGMDYRTDTQYF
TRBV5-4	-	-	TRBJ2-6	TGTGCCAGCAGCGTCAGGGGTTCTGGGGCCAACGTCCTGACTTTC	CASSVRGSGANVLTF
TRBV30	-	-	TRBJ1-4	TGTGCCTGGAGCAACAGGGAGAAACTGTTTTTT	CAWSNREKLFF
TRBV10-1	few	-	TRBJ1-2	TGCGCCAGGGGGGGAGAGACCCAACCATTCTACACCTTC	CARGGETQPFYTF
TRBV6-5	-	-	TRBJ2-2	TGTGCCAGCACCACACTCGGGGTTAACACCGGGGAGCTGTTTTTT	CASTTLGVNTGELFF
TRBV2	-	-	TRBJ2-7	TGTGCCAGCAGTGAAAGTGGGGAGTGGGAGTACTTC	CASSESGEWEYF
TRBV5-8	-	TRBD2	TRBJ2-7	TGTGCCAGCAGCCTTCGGACTAGCGGGGCGTCCTACGAGCAGTACTTC	CASSLRTSGASYEQYF
TRBV7-3	few	-	TRBJ1-2	TGTGCCAGCAGCTTTTCTCGGGAGGAAGGCTACACCTTC	CASSFSREEGYTF
TRBV27	-	-	TRBJ2-2	TGTGCCAGCAGTCCAAGGGGGGGCACCGGGGAGCTGTTTTTT	CASSPRGGTGELFF
TRBV5-4	-	-	TRBJ2-7	TGTGCCAGCAGCTTGGTCGGGAGCTCCTACGAGCAGTACTTC	CASSLVGSSYEQYF
TRBV15	-	-	TRBJ1-1	TGTGCCACCGAAGGGGCGGGGGGCACTGAAGCTTTCTTT	CATEGAGGTEAFF